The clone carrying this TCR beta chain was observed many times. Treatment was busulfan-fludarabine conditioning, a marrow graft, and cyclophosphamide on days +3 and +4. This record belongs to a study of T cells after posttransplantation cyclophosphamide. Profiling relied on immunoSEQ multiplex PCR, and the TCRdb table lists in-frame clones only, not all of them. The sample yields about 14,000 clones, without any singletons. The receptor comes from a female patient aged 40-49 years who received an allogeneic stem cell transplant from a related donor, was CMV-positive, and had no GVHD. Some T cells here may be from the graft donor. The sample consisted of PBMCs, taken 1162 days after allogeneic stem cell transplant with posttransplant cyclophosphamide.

CDR3 bases: TGTGCCAGCAGCCGGGACAGAAACTACGAGCAGTACTTC. Amino acid sequence: CASSRDRNYEQYF. The chain employs TRBV11-3 and TRBJ2-7, with 7 bases identical to TRBD1. This CDR3 is 13 amino acids long. Germline V gives CDR1 SGHNT, CDR2 YENEEA. V was clipped by 5 bases and J by 3 bases; unmatched bases: 4.